The T cell receptor (beta chain) under discussion was sequenced for a study of cytomegalovirus exposure and HLA in healthy donors. Both 60 Vbeta primers and 13 Jbeta primers went into the PCR. Assay: immunoSEQ multiplex PCR; the TCRdb copy retains only in-frame clones and omits some. The sample records around 170,000 clones, over 65% being singletons. Sequenced sample: PBMCs. The origin of this receptor is a woman in her 50s in good health and CMV-seropositive.

CDR3 region: CASSGGPSLDEQFF. As DNA, the CDR3 is TGTGCCAGCAGTGGGGGCCCGAGTCTGGATGAGCAGTTCTTC. The rearrangement uses TRBV7-2 and TRBJ2-1; D might be TRBD1 (6 bases). Trimming removed 6 bases at V and 8 bases at J, with 17 bases between. Germline CDR1 SGHTA, CDR2 FQGNSA. This CDR3 is 14 amino acids long.